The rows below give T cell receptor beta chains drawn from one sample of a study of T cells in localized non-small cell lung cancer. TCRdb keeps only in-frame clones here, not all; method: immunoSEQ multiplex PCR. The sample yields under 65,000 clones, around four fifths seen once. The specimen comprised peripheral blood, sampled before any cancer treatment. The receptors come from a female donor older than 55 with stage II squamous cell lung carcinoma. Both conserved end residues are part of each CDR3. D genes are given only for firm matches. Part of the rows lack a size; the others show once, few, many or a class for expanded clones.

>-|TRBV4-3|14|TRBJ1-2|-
CASSQVPGIGGYTF
TGCGCCAGCAGCCAAGTTCCGGGGATAGGTGGCTACACCTTC
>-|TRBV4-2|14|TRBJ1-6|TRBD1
CASSQGQGYSPLHF
TGTGCCAGCAGCCAGGGACAGGGTTACTCACCCCTCCACTTT
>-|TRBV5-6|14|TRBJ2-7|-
CASSFGTESYEQYF
TGTGCCAGCAGCTTCGGCACAGAGTCCTACGAGCAGTACTTC
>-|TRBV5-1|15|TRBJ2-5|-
CASSLANRGQETQYF
TGCGCCAGCAGCTTGGCCAACCGGGGCCAAGAGACCCAGTACTTC
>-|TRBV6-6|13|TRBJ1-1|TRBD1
CASTQQGATEAFF
TGTGCCAGCACCCAACAGGGGGCCACTGAAGCTTTCTTT
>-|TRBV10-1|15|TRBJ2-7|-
CASSEGQPGPYEQYF
TGCGCCAGCAGTGAGGGTCAACCAGGCCCCTACGAGCAGTACTTC
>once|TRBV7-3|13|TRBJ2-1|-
CASSLSGGNEQFF
TGTGCCAGCAGCTTAAGTGGTGGCAATGAGCAGTTCTTC
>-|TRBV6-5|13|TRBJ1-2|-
CASSSRGGEGYTF
TGTGCCAGCAGTTCGAGGGGAGGGGAGGGCTACACCTTC
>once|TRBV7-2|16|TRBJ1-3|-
CASSRRTASSGNTIYF
TGTGCCAGCAGCCGGCGGACAGCCAGCTCTGGAAACACCATATATTTT
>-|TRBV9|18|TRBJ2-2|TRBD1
CASSATPGGDRVTGELFF
TGTGCCAGCAGCGCCACCCCGGGCGGGGACAGGGTCACCGGGGAGCTGTTTTTT
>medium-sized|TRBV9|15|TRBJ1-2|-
CASSLDVNSNYGYTF
TGTGCCAGCAGCCTGGACGTCAACTCTAACTATGGCTACACCTTC
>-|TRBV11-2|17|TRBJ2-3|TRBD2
CASSMTSGGASTDTQYF
TGTGCCAGCAGTATGACTAGCGGGGGGGCGAGCACAGATACGCAGTATTTT
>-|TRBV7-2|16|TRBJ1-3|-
CASSSYQFSSGNTIYF
TGTGCCAGCAGCTCCTATCAATTCTCCTCTGGAAACACCATATATTTT
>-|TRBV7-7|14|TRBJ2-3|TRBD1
CASSPPGQGGTQYF
TGTGCCAGCAGCCCACCCGGACAGGGAGGTACGCAGTATTTT
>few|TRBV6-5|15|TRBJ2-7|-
CASSYRPGYVNEQYF
TGTGCCAGCAGTTACCGGCCGGGATATGTGAACGAGCAGTACTTC
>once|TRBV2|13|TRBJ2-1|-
CASSDSVYNEQFF
TGTGCCAGCAGTGACAGCGTTTACAATGAGCAGTTCTTC
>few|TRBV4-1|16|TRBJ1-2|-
CASSHLGGRSNYGYTF
TGCGCCAGCAGCCACTTAGGGGGACGGTCTAACTATGGCTACACCTTC
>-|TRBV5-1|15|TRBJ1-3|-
CASSLVSGDVNTIYF
TGCGCCAGCAGCTTGGTATCAGGGGACGTAAACACCATATATTTT
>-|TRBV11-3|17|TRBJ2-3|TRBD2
CASSLDGLAGGTDTQYF
TGTGCCAGCAGCTTAGACGGACTAGCGGGGGGCACAGATACGCAGTATTTT
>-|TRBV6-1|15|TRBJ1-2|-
CASSERGSSNYGYTF
TGTGCCAGCAGTGAACGTGGCAGTTCTAACTATGGCTACACCTTC
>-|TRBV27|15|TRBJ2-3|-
CASSFTGAVTDTQYF
TGTGCCAGCAGTTTCACGGGGGCCGTCACAGATACGCAGTATTTT
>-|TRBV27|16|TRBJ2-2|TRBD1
CASSPWTGGDTGELFF
TGTGCCAGCAGTCCCTGGACAGGGGGCGACACCGGGGAGCTGTTTTTT
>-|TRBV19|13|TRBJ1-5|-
CATADRSNQPQHF
TGTGCCACTGCGGACAGAAGCAATCAGCCCCAGCATTTT
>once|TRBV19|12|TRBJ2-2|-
CASSIPPGELFF
TGTGCCAGTAGTATTCCCCCCGGGGAGCTGTTTTTT
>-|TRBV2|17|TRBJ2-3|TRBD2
CASSEALGSGVSDTQYF
TGTGCCAGCAGTGAAGCGCTCGGTAGCGGGGTATCAGATACGCAGTATTTT
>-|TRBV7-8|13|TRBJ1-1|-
CASSFFENTEAFF
TGTGCCAGCAGCTTCTTCGAGAACACTGAAGCTTTCTTT
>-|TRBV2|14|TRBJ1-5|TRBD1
CASRRQGGNQPQHF
TGTGCCAGCAGAAGACAGGGGGGCAATCAGCCCCAGCATTTT
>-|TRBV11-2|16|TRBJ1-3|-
CASSLVGPGPGNTIYF
TGTGCCAGCAGCTTAGTCGGCCCAGGGCCTGGAAACACCATATATTTT
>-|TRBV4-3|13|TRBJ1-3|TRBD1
CASTRGPGNTIYF
TGCGCCAGCACCAGGGGGCCTGGAAACACCATATATTTT
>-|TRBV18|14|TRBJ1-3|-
CASSPLEDGNTIYF
TGTGCCAGCTCACCCCTCGAGGATGGAAACACCATATATTTT
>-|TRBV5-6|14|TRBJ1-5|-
CASSLGGSNQPQHF
TGTGCCAGCAGCTTGGGGGGGAGCAATCAGCCCCAGCATTTT
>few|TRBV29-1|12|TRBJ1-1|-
CSVGIQRIEAFF
TGCAGCGTTGGGATACAGCGAATTGAAGCTTTCTTT
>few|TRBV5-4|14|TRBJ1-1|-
CASSSGGMKTEAFF
TGTGCCAGCAGCTCCGGAGGGATGAAAACTGAAGCTTTCTTT
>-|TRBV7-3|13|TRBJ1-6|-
CASSLERNSPLHF
TGTGCCAGCAGCTTGGAGAGGAATTCACCCCTCCACTTT
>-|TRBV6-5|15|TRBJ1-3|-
CASSPSGSSGNTIYF
TGTGCCAGCAGTCCCTCAGGGTCATCAGGAAACACCATATATTTT
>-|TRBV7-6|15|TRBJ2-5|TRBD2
CASSKTGTRRETQYF
TGTGCCAGCAGCAAAACCGGGACTAGAAGGGAGACCCAGTACTTC
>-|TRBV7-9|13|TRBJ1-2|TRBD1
CASSSGTGVGYTF
TGTGCCAGCAGCTCCGGGACAGGGGTAGGCTACACCTTC
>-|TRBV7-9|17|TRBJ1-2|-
CASSFPLKQSLNYGYTF
TGTGCCAGCAGCTTCCCACTTAAACAGAGCCTTAACTATGGCTACACCTTC
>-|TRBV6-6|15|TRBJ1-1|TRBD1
CASKDRRGSHTEAFF
TGTGCCAGCAAGGACAGGAGGGGGTCGCACACTGAAGCTTTCTTT
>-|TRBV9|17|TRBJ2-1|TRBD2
CASSVAAGGPGGNEQFF
TGTGCCAGCAGCGTGGCAGCGGGGGGCCCTGGTGGGAATGAGCAGTTCTTC
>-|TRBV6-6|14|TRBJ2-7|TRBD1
CASSYSRQGHEQYF
TGTGCCAGCAGTTACTCGCGACAGGGCCACGAGCAGTACTTC
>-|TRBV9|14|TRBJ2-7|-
CASSVAGRDYEQYF
TGTGCCAGCAGCGTAGCGGGCAGGGACTACGAGCAGTACTTC
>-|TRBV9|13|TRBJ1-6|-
CASSVGPVSPLHF
TGTGCCAGCAGCGTAGGCCCGGTTTCACCCCTCCACTTT
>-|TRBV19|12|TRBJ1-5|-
CASSQGLQPQHF
TGTGCCAGTAGCCAGGGGTTACAGCCCCAGCATTTT